The source of this T cell receptor (beta chain) is a study of cytomegalovirus exposure and HLA in healthy donors (dated 2017 in TCRdb). Context from the whole study: An earlier analysis of some 620 of the donors reported approximately 260 Gb of sequence data and 117 million unique TCR beta sequences obtained from some 170 million T cells. The study profiled the T cell repertoires of 500 to 800 subjects by immunosequencing and related them to cytomegalovirus serostatus. A few DR-DQ haplotypes were treated as single units for association and clustering because of strong linkage in the cohort. Every repertoire in the discovery cohort had been generated on one and the same sequencing platform. A later analysis re-examined previously published TCR beta repertoires from roughly 720 donors and added high-resolution HLA genotyping to investigate patterns of TCR occurrence. The genetic ancestry cluster associated with self-reported Caucasian donors included 81% of the roughly 400 genotyped donors. Typing coverage differed by locus: A, B, C, DRB1 and DQB1 were typed in roughly 620-640 donors, DQA1 in about 510, DPA1 in around 610, and DPB1 in about 450. High-throughput TCR immunosequencing, statistical association of individual TCRs with disease status, and machine learning were combined to predict cytomegalovirus infection status. A later genetic analysis used genome-wide SNP genotypes for about 60% of the roughly 700 donors, treating that subset as a discovery cohort. In addition to the first cohort of approximately 650 subjects, a separate validation cohort of 130 or so different subjects was used. Rather than using new phenotypic data, the later analysis identified candidate immune exposures from TCR beta sequences and from how often those sequences occurred across donors. HLA typing included class I and class II loci at four-digit resolution. Among roughly 400 genotyped donors of the cohort, an average of approximately 240,000 unique TCR beta nucleotide sequences were sequenced per donor, approximately 20% of them non-productive. The study was designed to test whether signatures of past pathogen exposure could be identified by cataloging public T cell receptors. Donor age, sex, ethnicity and CMV serostatus were compiled together with the repertoire data. An earlier analysis of nearly 600 of the donors applied high-throughput TCR beta sequencing to assess whether each TCR beta V gene segment acted as functional or pseudogenic. An early release that covered several hundred HLA-typed donors contained about 290 gigabases of sequencing data and tens of millions of unique TCR sequences.

Findings and caveats that apply to the study as a whole: In a later analysis, TCR association rates were found to vary across HLA loci, with the most associated TCRs seen for DRB1 alleles and the fewest for HLA-C alleles. Because some donors lacked HLA typing at each locus, the association tests relied only on the typed subset. Correlated functional status among segregating V segments might reflect linkage disequilibrium, but an unknown experimental factor could not be ruled out. In a later analysis, some 18,000 TCR beta sequences were associated with specific HLA alleles at a false discovery rate of 0.05. Assigning TCR associations to individual alleles was difficult when HLA alleles, especially DR and DQ, strongly co-occurred. While some public TCRs were present in many individuals, most TCR sequences turned up only very rarely across donors. For the cohort, immune exposure information was limited to CMV serostatus. In an earlier analysis of 587 of the donors, most TCR beta V segments appeared in productive rearrangements about 90% or about 30% of the time, broadly matching IMGT annotations. Sequencing depth was assumed to be roughly uniform across donors in the presence/absence analyses, though that assumption may not hold. A group of highly shared sequence variants was considered likely to be a technical artifact of the sequencing pipeline. Most CMV-associated TCR beta chains appeared to be HLA-restricted in a later analysis, and the HLA associations seemed to be driven largely by CMV exposure. Some IMGT-functional V segments, including TRBV6-2 and TRBV6-3, could not be told apart with the 87-base-pair reads, so those segments were excluded. In a later genetic analysis, a missense DCLRE1C variant was associated with V-gene and J-gene trimming of TCR beta chains, and the association was replicated in an independent cohort. According to a later analysis, parvovirus B19, influenza, CMV and Epstein-Barr virus appeared linked to several top co-occurrence clusters. According to the authors, the approach could potentially be generalized to other disease states and immunological phenotypes. Compared with equally common non-associated chains, HLA-associated TCR beta chains in a later analysis were more clonally expanded and had lower generation probabilities. Roughly 17 rarely observed V segments, including chromosome 9 orphons, were excluded from the earlier analysis of about 610 of the donors because counts were too low. In vitro tests confirmed that a few of the cytomegalovirus-associated TCR beta chains recognize cytomegalovirus antigens. The cohort was sequenced for TCR beta chains only, and without alpha or paired-chain data the features that could be detected were limited. The study gave a list of about 150 TCR beta chains associated with cytomegalovirus. A further reported finding was that TCR beta sequences accurately predicted the HLA-A and HLA-B alleles for most subjects in the first cohort. The classifier was reported to diagnose cytomegalovirus status with high specificity and sensitivity in both the original and validation cohorts. In a later genetic analysis, fewer N-insertions in productive TCRs were reported among donors in an Asian-associated ancestry cluster than the approximately 710-donor mean.

The method was the immunoSEQ multiplex PCR assay. For the multiplex PCR, a mixture combining 60 forward primers for TCR Vbeta segments and 13 reverse primers for TCR Jbeta segments was used. The CDR3 region of rearranged TCR beta genes was amplified from genomic DNA with a multiplex PCR assay. Amplified TCR beta libraries were sequenced as 87-base-pair reads on the Illumina HiSeq System. The paper's data handling went like this. Across the 670 or so repertoires, a later analysis counted 80 million or so unique TCR beta chains, approximately 12 million of which were shared by at least two donors. Raw reads were error-corrected and collapsed into unique sequences with a nearest-neighbor algorithm that merged closely related sequences to remove PCR and sequencing errors. CDR3 sequences were aligned to IMGT reference sequences to assign V, D and J gene segments. For a sequence to be retained, a match of at least six nucleotides was required to both a V gene segment and a J gene segment. A rearrangement was called productive if the CDR3 had no stop codons and remained in frame with V and J, and every other rearrangement was called non-productive. CDR3 was defined by IMGT convention, running from the second conserved V-encoded cysteine to the conserved J-encoded phenylalanine. Sequences without an unambiguous match to a single V gene segment were excluded from the earlier analysis of about 640 of the donors. In an earlier analysis of 587 of the donors, a V segment was called functional when productive rearrangements were above 56.7%, and segregating when the standard deviation between donors exceeded 5%. A statistical classification framework was built for diagnosing cytomegalovirus status from the catalog of TCR beta chain sequences. V and J gene assignment, in a later analysis, came from comparing TCR nucleotide sequences with IMGT/GENE-DB human TR gene sequences. In a later analysis, CDR3 sequences and most-parsimonious VDJ recombination scenarios were assigned using the TCRdist pipeline. A later analysis defined each TCR beta chain by its CDR3 amino acid sequence plus V-gene family, and excluded reads lacking a unique V-gene family. To address suspected cross-contamination and a sequencing artifact, a later analysis removed under 600 highly shared, low-generation-probability nucleotide sequences. For each public chain, a later analysis derived a clonal expansion index from normalized ranks of inferred template counts within each repertoire. Generation probabilities in a later analysis came from a VDJ recombination model fitted to out-of-frame rearrangements, and those results were checked against IGoR. A later analysis scored TCR-TCR, TCR-HLA and TCR-CMV co-occurrence with hypergeometric tests, applying a repertoire-size bias correction to TCR pairs. In a later analysis, false discovery rates were estimated by permuting HLA or CMV assignments 20 times. A later analysis grouped co-occurring TCRs with DBSCAN, adding TCRdist sequence similarity when clustering within HLA-allele-positive subsets. Repertoires with fewer than 30,000 or more than 120,000 public chains, plus five repertoires with anomalous nucleotide sharing, were excluded from co-occurrence clustering. TCRdb carries this immuneACCESS record with in-frame sequences only. Its versions omit some clonotypes, under half of them owing to an unresolved V gene in the studies checked, with the rest unexplained. The V and J calls and clone size come from that table; D and trimming were worked out from the DNA. The sample table records 90,000 to 120,000 clones; more than 75% of these occur just once. The biggest ten clones account for less than 3.5% of the sample.

From its cysteine to its phenylalanine, the CDR3 spans 14 amino acids. Kept here is only the CDR3 DNA, which spans 42 bases and is read in frame from base 1. V is pared back by 5 bases and J by 2 bases, with 12 bases lying between the germline termini. As encoded in the germline V gene, CDR1 is MNHEY while CDR2 is SVGAGI. The cohort comprised some 730 healthy bone marrow donors. All cohort members were sampled while nominally healthy, although unrecorded immune exposures were likely present. The donor was CMV seropositive and belonged to the group of more than 250 seropositive cohort members. A peripheral blood sample was provided by each donor, and peripheral blood mononuclear cells were used for TCR beta sequencing. Genomic DNA was extracted from the blood cell samples with the Qiagen DNeasy Blood Extraction Kit. A note on this clone: Its recognized antigen is unknown. Nothing much larger sits one base from this clone, and base qualities are not available.

The sequenced sample was PBMCs. The rearrangement joined TRBV6-5 to TRBJ1-1, with no confidently assigned D gene. The sequence was obtained from a young man in good health and CMV-seropositive. The CDR3 region has the sequence CASSRRWANTEAFF. The DNA sequence is as follows: TGTGCCAGCAGTCGCCGTTGGGCAAACACTGAAGCTTTCTTT.